This TCR beta chain derives from a study of blood T cell dynamics during melanoma immunotherapy. Data came from immunoSEQ multiplex PCR; TCRdb stores just in-frame clones and leaves some out. The sample carries about 15,000 clones, 85% recorded once. The count of this clone is one. The time point is: pre-treatment baseline. This clonotype was sampled from a human donor with melanoma. The sequenced sample was blood, obtained from a patient treated with checkpoint blockade.

CDR3 loop: CASTTAAGTGELFF. Here the CDR3 DNA reads TGTGCCAGCACTACGGCCGCGGGCACCGGGGAGCTGTTTTTT. The chain is built from TRBV6-1 and TRBJ2-2; tentatively, D is TRBD2 (5 bases). Looked up from germline, CDR1 is MNHNS and CDR2 is SASEGT. Trimming cost V 7 bases and J 4 bases, with 13 bases left between them. The CDR3 is 14 residues long.